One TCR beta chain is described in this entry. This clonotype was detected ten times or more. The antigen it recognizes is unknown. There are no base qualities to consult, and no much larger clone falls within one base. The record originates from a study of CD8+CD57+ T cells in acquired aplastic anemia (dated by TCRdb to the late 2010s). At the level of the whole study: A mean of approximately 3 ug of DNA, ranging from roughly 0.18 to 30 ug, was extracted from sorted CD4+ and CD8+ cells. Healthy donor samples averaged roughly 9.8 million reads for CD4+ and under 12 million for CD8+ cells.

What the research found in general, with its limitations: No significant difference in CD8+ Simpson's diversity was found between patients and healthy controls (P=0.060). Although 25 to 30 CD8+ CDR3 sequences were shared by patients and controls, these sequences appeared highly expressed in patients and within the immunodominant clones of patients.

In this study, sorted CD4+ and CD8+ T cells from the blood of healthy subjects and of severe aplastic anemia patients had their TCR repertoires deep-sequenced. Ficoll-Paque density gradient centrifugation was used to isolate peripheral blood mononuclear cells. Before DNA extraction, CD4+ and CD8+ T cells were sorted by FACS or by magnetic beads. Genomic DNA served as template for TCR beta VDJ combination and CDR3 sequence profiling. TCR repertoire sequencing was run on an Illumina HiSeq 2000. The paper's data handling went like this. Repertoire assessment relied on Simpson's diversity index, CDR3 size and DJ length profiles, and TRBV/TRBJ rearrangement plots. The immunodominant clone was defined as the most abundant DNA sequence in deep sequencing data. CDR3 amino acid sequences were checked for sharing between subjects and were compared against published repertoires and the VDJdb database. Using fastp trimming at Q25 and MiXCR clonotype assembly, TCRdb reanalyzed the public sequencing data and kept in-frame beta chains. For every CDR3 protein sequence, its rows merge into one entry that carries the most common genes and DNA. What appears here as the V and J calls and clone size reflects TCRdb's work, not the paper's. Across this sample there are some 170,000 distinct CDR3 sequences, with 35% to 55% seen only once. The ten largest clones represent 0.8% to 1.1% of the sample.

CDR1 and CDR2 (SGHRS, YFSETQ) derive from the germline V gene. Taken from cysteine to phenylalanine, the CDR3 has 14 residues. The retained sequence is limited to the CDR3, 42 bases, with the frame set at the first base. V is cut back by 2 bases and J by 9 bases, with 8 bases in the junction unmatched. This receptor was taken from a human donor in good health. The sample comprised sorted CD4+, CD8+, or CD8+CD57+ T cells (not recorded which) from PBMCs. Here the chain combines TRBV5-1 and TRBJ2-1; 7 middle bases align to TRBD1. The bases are TGCGCCAGCAGCTTTGACAGGGAAGGGGGTGAGCAGTTCTTC. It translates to CASSFDREGGEQFF.